The 23 T cell receptor beta chains listed next were all sequenced from one sample in a study of T cell repertoires in cytomegalovirus infection. TCRdb redid the calling of the reads with MiXCR, one entry per CDR3 protein. Of just under 550,000 distinct CDR3 sequences listed, approximately 25% are singletons. Sequencing was done on a sample of PBMCs. All receptors derive from a human donor in good health (CMV status not recorded). Some clones in this sample may be carry-over from other donors' samples.

A word on this clonotype: Sequence at one end of the junction differs from germline and may be a read error. J is TRBJ1-2 and V is TRBV11-3; possible D gene TRBD1, 6 bases. The CDR3 spans 15 residues. CDR1 and CDR2 (germline): SGHNT, YENEEA. The CDR3 reads CASNLPRQEHYGYTF. The CDR3 coding sequence is TGTGCCAGCAACTTACCGCGACAGGAACACTATGGCTACACCTTC.

This clonotype was seen at least ten times. The rearrangement links TRBV7-6 to TRBJ1-5, with 7 bases that match TRBD1. Germline V CDR1 and CDR2: SGHVS, FNYEAQ. V was clipped by 5 bases and J by 2 bases; unmatched bases: 9. The CDR3 spans 16 residues. CDR3 sequence reads: CASSMGTDNGNQPQHF. In nucleotides, the CDR3 is TGTGCCAGCAGCATGGGGACAGATAATGGCAATCAGCCCCAGCATTTT.

V and J are TRBV28 and TRBJ2-7; 7 bases agree with TRBD1. The CDR3 has 15 residues. V dropped 4 bases and J dropped 0; count of bases not matched to a gene: 6. The V gene's germline CDR1 is MDHEN and CDR2 SYDVKM. CDR3 region: CASSSLGQASYEQYF. Here the CDR3 DNA reads TGTGCCAGCAGTTCCCTTGGACAGGCCTCCTACGAGCAGTACTTC.

J is TRBJ2-4 and V is TRBV19; 9 nucleotides align to TRBD1. This CDR3 has 16 residues. Trimming cost V 5 bases and J 4 bases; bases outside gene matches: 9. Germline V gene data show CDR1 as LNHDA and CDR2 as SQIVND (reference sequence). The CDR3 here is CASSLDPGQGKNIQYF. The CDR3 DNA follows: TGTGCCAGTAGTCTTGACCCGGGACAGGGAAAAAACATTCAGTACTTC. Using reference TRBV19 and TRBJ2-4 for the parts outside the CDR3, the full variable domain is DGGITQSPKYLFRKEGQNVTLSCEQNLNHDAMYWYRQDPGQGLRLIYYSQIVNDFQKGDIAEGYSVSREKKESFPLTVTSAQKNPTAFYLCASSLDPGQGKNIQYFGAGTRLSVL.

This clonotype was observed a handful of times. The chain carries TRBV6-2 or TRBV6-3 and TRBJ1-2; TRBD1 agrees at 8 bases. CDR3 length: 16 residues. The germline gives CDR1 MNHEY, CDR2 SVGEGT. Unmatched junction bases numbered 12, after V lost 5 bases and J lost 4 bases. This CDR3 reads CASSPVDGRGLYGYTF. DNA for the CDR3: TGTGCCAGCAGTCCCGTTGATGGCAGGGGGCTCTATGGCTACACCTTC.

This clonotype appeared a few times. The genes are TRBV20-1 and TRBJ1-2; TRBD1 is a possible D gene (5 bases). This CDR3 has 13 residues. Germline V gene lookup returns CDR1 DFQATT and CDR2 SNEGSKA (reference sequence). Trimming left V 6 bases short and J 4 bases short, with 15 bases between. The CDR3 bases are TGCAGTGCAAAGGCAGGGAATGCCTATGGCTACACCTTC. Translating it yields CSAKAGNAYGYTF.

CDR3 DNA sequence: TGTGCCAGCAGTGAAGCGGGAGAGTCTGCAGATACGCAGTATTTT. It specifies CASSEAGESADTQYF. The chain has TRBV5-4 and TRBJ2-3, with TRBD2 matching over 8 bases. The CDR3 runs 15 residues. Germline CDR1 is SGHNT and CDR2 is YYREEE (reference sequence). J gave up 4 bases and V 5 bases, and 9 bases lay outside the gene matches.

In this sample, this clonotype turned up a few times. The CDR3 region has the DNA TGCGCCAGCAGCCAAGATGGGATCACGCAGTATTTT. Its protein product is CASSQDGITQYF. This rearrangement joins TRBV4-1 to TRBJ2-3; D gene unclear. Germline assignment: CDR1 MGHRA and CDR2 YSYEKL. The length of the CDR3 is 12 residues. V lost 0 bases and J lost 9, with 7 bases in between.

The chain uses TRBV7-2 and TRBJ2-1; D gene uncertain. Germline CDR1 is SGHTA and CDR2 is FQGNSA. The CDR3 has 12 residues. Trimming took off 4 bases at V and 6 bases at J, with 7 bases between the two ends. The CDR3, as DNA: TGTGCCAGCAGCTCCCCTAGCAATGAGCAGTTCTTC. It specifies CASSSPSNEQFF.

The genes are TRBV12-3 or TRBV12-4 and TRBJ1-6; D not resolved. The CDR3 runs to 18 residues. The V and J ends lost 8 bases and 7 bases respectively, with 27 bases between them. In DNA, the CDR3 is TGTGCCAGCCCCCTGGGAAGTTTACCCTATCAATTCAATTCACCCCTCCACTTT. Translated, it gives CASPLGSLPYQFNSPLHF.

This chain links TRBV6-2 or TRBV6-3 with TRBJ2-1; 10 bases align to TRBD1. CDR3 length equals 15 residues. Per germline, CDR1 MNHEY and CDR2 SVGEGT. Germline trimming cut 5 bases from V and 4 bases from J; bases unmatched to any gene: 5. CDR3 region: CASSAPGQGYNEQFF. The CDR3 nucleotides are TGTGCCAGCAGTGCGCCGGGACAGGGGTACAATGAGCAGTTCTTC.

This chain uses TRBV12-3 or TRBV12-4 with TRBJ2-3; 7 bases match TRBD2. The length of the CDR3 is 16 residues. V lost 5 bases and J lost 1; bases outside the gene matches: 9. CDR3 sequence reads: CASSPTRLARTDTQYF. For the CDR3, the DNA is TGTGCCAGCAGTCCTACGCGACTAGCCCGCACAGATACGCAGTATTTT.

The rearrangement uses TRBV7-9 and TRBJ2-5; 13 positions match TRBD2. The V gene end was trimmed by 5 bases and the J gene end by 1 base; junction bases not matched to a gene: 4. The CDR3 covers 16 residues. The germline V gene encodes CDR1 SEHNR and CDR2 FQNEAQ (reference sequence). CDR3 amino acids: CASSRGLAGAQETQYF. The CDR3 region has the DNA TGTGCCAGCAGCCGAGGACTAGCGGGAGCCCAAGAGACCCAGTACTTC.

The chain couples TRBV28 to TRBJ2-5, with 8 bases fitting TRBD2. The CDR3 runs 15 residues. V shed 2 bases, J shed 3 bases, and the junction held 5 bases outside the gene matches. Per the germline V gene, CDR1 is MDHEN and CDR2 is SYDVKM. DNA of the CDR3: TGTGCCAGCAGTTTACTCCCGGGACTAGAAGAGACCCAGTACTTC. Translating it yields CASSLLPGLEETQYF.

This clonotype was seen many times. This chain connects TRBV27 to TRBJ2-1, with D unresolved. The CDR3 is made up of 15 amino acids. Deletions cut 3 bases from V and 0 bases from J, with 9 bases between. Germline V gene data show CDR1 as MNHEY and CDR2 as SMNVEV (reference sequence). CDR3 protein: CASSFGGVSYNEQFF. CDR3 bases: TGTGCCAGCAGTTTCGGCGGAGTCTCCTACAATGAGCAGTTCTTC.

In this sample, this clonotype turned up a few times. This chain joins TRBV4-1 and TRBJ2-7, with D possibly TRBD2 on 6 matching bases. Germline CDR1 and CDR2: MGHRA and YSYEKL. This CDR3 has 16 residues. Trimming cost V 1 base and J 0 bases, with 13 bases left between them. The CDR3 sequence: CASSQVVQRVSYEQYF. CDR3 in DNA: TGCGCCAGCAGCCAAGTGGTCCAGCGGGTCTCCTACGAGCAGTACTTC.

This rearrangement joins TRBV11-2 to TRBJ2-3, with D possibly matching TRBD2 (6 bases). The length of the CDR3 is 15 residues. Germline V lookup: CDR1 SGHAT, CDR2 FQNNGV. Trimming pared 2 bases from V and 4 bases from J, leaving 13 bases between. Here the CDR3 DNA reads TGTGCCAGCAGCTTAAGGCCTAGCGACTCAGATACGCAGTATTTT. It codes for CASSLRPSDSDTQYF.

This rearrangement joins TRBV6-5 to TRBJ1-1; the match to TRBD1 covers 9 bases. J lost 4 bases, V lost 6 bases, and 12 bases had no gene match. Germline lookup yields CDR1 MNHEY and CDR2 SVGAGI. This CDR3 spans 16 amino acids. In DNA, the CDR3 is TGTGCCAGCAGACCGAGACAGGGGGACGGGAGCACTGAAGCTTTCTTT. Translation gives CASRPRQGDGSTEAFF.

This clonotype was seen a few times. The V and J genes are TRBV7-2 and TRBJ2-7, with 12 bases aligning to TRBD2. V gave up 9 bases and J gave up 2 bases; unmatched junction bases: 8. CDR3 length: 15 residues. Germline V gene sequence: CDR1 SGHTA, CDR2 FQGNSA. CDR3 DNA: TGTGCCAGTAGACTAGCGGGAGCCCCCACCTACGAGCAGTACGTC. Translated: CASRLAGAPTYEQYV.

This chain joins TRBV7-2 and TRBJ2-2; D possibly matches TRBD1 or TRBD2 (6 bases each). V was pared by 5 bases and J by 0 bases, with 13 bases between. Germline V CDR1 and CDR2: SGHTA, FQGNSA. This CDR3 spans 16 amino acids. CDR3 bases: TGTGCCAGCAGCCACGTCGGGGGCTCGAACACCGGGGAGCTGTTTTTT. Translating it yields CASSHVGGSNTGELFF.

This clonotype was observed a handful of times. V and J are TRBV11-2 and TRBJ1-4; D ambiguous. There are 14 residues in the CDR3. Trimming took off 6 bases at V and 4 bases at J, with 12 bases between the two ends. The germline V gene has CDR1 SGHAT and CDR2 FQNNGV. The DNA for the CDR3 is TGTGCCAGCAGAACTACGTTTAATAATGAAAAACTGTTTTTT. It encodes CASRTTFNNEKLFF. The full variable domain, rest sourced from reference TRBV11-2 and TRBJ1-4, is EAGVAQSPRYKIIEKRQSVAFWCNPISGHATLYWYQQILGQGPKLLIQFQNNGVVDDSQLPKDRFSAERLKGVDSTLKIQPAKLEDSAVYLCASRTTFNNEKLFFGSGTQLSVL.

The chain links TRBV20-1 to TRBJ2-7, with 9 bases lining up with TRBD1. There are 14 residues in the CDR3. Germline V lookup: CDR1 DFQATT, CDR2 SNEGSKA (reference sequence). After removal of 5 bases from V and 5 bases from J, the junction contained 10 bases not matched to a gene. The CDR3 is CSAYPGTGYHEQYF. The CDR3 DNA sequence: TGCAGTGCTTACCCCGGGACAGGGTACCACGAGCAGTACTTC.

The chain carries TRBV6-2 or TRBV6-3 and TRBJ2-7; 14 positions match TRBD2. V lost 5 bases, J lost 6 bases, and 6 bases stayed unmatched. CDR3 size: 15 residues. From germline, CDR1 is MNHEY and CDR2 SVGEGT. CDR3 amino acids: CASSQTSGRAFEQYF. CDR3 coding DNA: TGTGCCAGCAGTCAGACTAGCGGGAGGGCCTTCGAGCAGTACTTC.